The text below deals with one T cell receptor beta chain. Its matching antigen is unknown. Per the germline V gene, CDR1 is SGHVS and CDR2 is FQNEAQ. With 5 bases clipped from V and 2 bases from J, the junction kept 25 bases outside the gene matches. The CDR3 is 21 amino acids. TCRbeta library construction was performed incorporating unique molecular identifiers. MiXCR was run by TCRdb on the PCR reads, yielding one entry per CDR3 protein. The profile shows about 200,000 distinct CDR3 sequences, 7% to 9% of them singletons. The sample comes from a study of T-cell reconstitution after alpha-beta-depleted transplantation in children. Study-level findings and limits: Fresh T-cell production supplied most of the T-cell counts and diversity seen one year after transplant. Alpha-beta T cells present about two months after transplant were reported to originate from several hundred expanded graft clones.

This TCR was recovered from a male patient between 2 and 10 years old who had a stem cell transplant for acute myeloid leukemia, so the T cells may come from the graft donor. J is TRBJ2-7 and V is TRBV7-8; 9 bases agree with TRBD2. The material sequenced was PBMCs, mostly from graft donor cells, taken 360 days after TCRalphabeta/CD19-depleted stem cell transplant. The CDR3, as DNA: TGTGCCAGCAGCGCCGGGTTTGAGCTTGCGGGGGGGCCCGTATGGACCTACGAGCAGTACGTC. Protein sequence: CASSAGFELAGGPVWTYEQYV.